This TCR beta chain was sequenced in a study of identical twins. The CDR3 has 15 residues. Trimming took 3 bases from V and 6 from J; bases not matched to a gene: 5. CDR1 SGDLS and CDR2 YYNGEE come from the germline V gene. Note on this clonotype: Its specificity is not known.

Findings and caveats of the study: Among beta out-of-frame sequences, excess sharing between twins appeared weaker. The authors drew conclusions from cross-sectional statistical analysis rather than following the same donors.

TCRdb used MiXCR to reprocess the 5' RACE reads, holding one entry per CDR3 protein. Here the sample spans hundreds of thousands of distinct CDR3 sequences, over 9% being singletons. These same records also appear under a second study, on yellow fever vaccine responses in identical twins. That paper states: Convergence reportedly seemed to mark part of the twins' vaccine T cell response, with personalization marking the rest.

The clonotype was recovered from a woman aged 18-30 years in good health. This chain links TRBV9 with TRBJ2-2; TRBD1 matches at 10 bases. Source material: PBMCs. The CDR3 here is CASSALDRGSGELFF. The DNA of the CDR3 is TGTGCCAGCAGCGCCTTGGACAGGGGGTCCGGGGAGCTGTTTTTT. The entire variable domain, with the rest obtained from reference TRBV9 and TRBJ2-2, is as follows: DSGVTQTPKHLITATGQRVTLRCSPRSGDLSVYWYQQSLDQGLQFLIQYYNGEERAKGNILERFSAQQFPDLHSELNLSSLELGDSALYFCASSALDRGSGELFFGEGSRLTVL.